This TCR beta chain was recorded in a study of blood T cell repertoires in COVID-19. Whole-study context: Sites in the United States, Italy and Spain provided acute and convalescent COVID-19 samples. T cells, B-cell-depleted T cells, or PBMCs supplied cDNA or gDNA.

In the authors' methods: Estimates of nucleated cell counts were drawn from the amplification of reference gene primers. Method: immunoSEQ multiplex PCR; TCRdb's copy keeps in-frame clones and lacks some. V, J and clone size are taken as reported in that table, and D and trimming were inferred from the DNA itself. This table has 260,000 or so clones, around 83% appearing once. The CDR3 extends over 14 amino acids. V trimming: 6 bases; J trimming: 6 bases; junction bases outside the gene matches: 8. CDR1 and CDR2 (germline): MDHEN, SYDVKM. This clone was picked up a small number of times. The source of this sequence is a man of 80 years or more with acute or convalescent COVID-19. The sample consisted of peripheral blood. This chain connects TRBV28 to TRBJ2-7; 10 bases match TRBD1. CDR3 in DNA: TGTGCCAGCAGAAGACAGGGGGCGTGGCGCGAGCAGTACTTC. Translation: CASRRQGAWREQYF.